This T cell receptor beta chain was sequenced during a study of OX40 agonist ivuxolimab in advanced cancers. Study-level findings and limits: Normalized T-cell clonal expansion was also low in some nonresponders.

The data were produced by immunoSEQ multiplex PCR, yet TCRdb's version contains in-frame clones alone and is incomplete. There are some 59,000 clones in the sample; roughly 82% occur only once, and over 3% lies in the top ten. With regard to this clone: Its antigen is not identified. This CDR3 is also generated by other DNA sequences in the sample.

This CDR3 is 15 amino acids long. V lost 6 bases to trimming and J lost 2 bases, with 15 bases between them. Germline lookup yields CDR1 SGHTA and CDR2 FQGNSA. The chain employs TRBV7-2 and TRBJ2-3, with D possibly being TRBD1 or TRBD2 (5 bases each). The sequence was obtained from an adult with an advanced solid tumor such as melanoma, head and neck, liver or kidney cancer. The source material was CD4+ or CD8+ T cells sorted from blood, sampled in a trial of the OX40 agonist ivuxolimab. DNA for the CDR3: TGTGCCAGCAGACCTATCGGGACGGACACAGATACGCAGTATTTT. This gives the protein CASRPIGTDTDTQYF. The whole variable domain, remainder taken from reference TRBV7-2 and TRBJ2-3, is GAGVSQSPSNKVTEKGKDVELRCDPISGHTALYWYRQSLGQGLEFLIYFQGNSAPDKSGLPSDRFSAERTGGSVSTLTIQRTQQEDSAVYLCASRPIGTDTDTQYFGPGTRLTVL.